The TCR beta chain under discussion was sequenced for a study of control samples from healthy donors and cancer patients. V lost 4 bases and J lost 8, with 16 bases in between. The CDR3 extends over 14 amino acids. CDR1 SGHRS and CDR2 YFSETQ come from the germline V gene. The method was immunoSEQ multiplex PCR; TCRdb's version includes in-frame clones alone and lacks a portion of them. The data hold 150,000 to 200,000 clones, with 85% to 90% observed a single time. Sequencing was carried out using blood. This TCR was sampled from a man aged 25 to 45 in good health. The J gene is TRBJ2-1, the V gene TRBV5-1, with D maybe TRBD2 (5 bases). CDR3 DNA sequence: TGCGCCAGCAGCCTCGAGCGGTCCCGGGATGAGCAGTTCTTC. This encodes CASSLERSRDEQFF.